Listed below are T cell receptor beta chains from one sample, sequenced in a study of neurological immune-mediated disorders. TCRdb called the 5' RACE reads again in MiXCR, with one record for every CDR3 protein. The sample consists of 25,000 to 30,000 distinct CDR3 sequences, around 6.3% of them appearing once. Sample: PBMCs. Receptors were obtained from a woman aged 45-59 years in good health. Both conserved end residues are part of each CDR3. D genes are given only for firm matches. Clone size is not always given. Where it is, it says once, few, many or a class for expanded clones.

j_call: TRBJ1-6; clone_size: many; v_call: TRBV7-6; d_call: .; cdr3_aa: CASSSGTENSPLHF; cdr3_nt: TGTGCCAGCAGCTCCGGGACCGAGAATTCACCCCTCCACTTT
j_call: TRBJ2-2; clone_size: many; v_call: TRBV20-1; d_call: .; cdr3_aa: CSASHVGGELFF; cdr3_nt: TGCAGTGCTAGTCACGTTGGCGGGGAGCTGTTTTTT
j_call: TRBJ2-7; clone_size: many; v_call: TRBV6-5; d_call: TRBD2; cdr3_aa: CASSLNGLAAHYEQYF; cdr3_nt: TGTGCCAGCAGTTTAAATGGACTAGCGGCACACTACGAGCAGTACTTC
j_call: TRBJ1-2; clone_size: many; v_call: TRBV7-2; d_call: .; cdr3_aa: CASSFGRSDGYTF; cdr3_nt: TGTGCCAGCAGCTTCGGCAGGAGTGATGGCTACACCTTC
j_call: TRBJ1-5; clone_size: many; v_call: TRBV27; d_call: .; cdr3_aa: CASTRLGSNQPQHF; cdr3_nt: TGTGCCAGCACCCGCTTGGGTAGCAATCAGCCCCAGCATTTT
j_call: TRBJ1-5; clone_size: many; v_call: TRBV20-1; d_call: TRBD1; cdr3_aa: CSARGQHGNQPQHF; cdr3_nt: TGCAGTGCTAGGGGACAGCATGGCAATCAGCCCCAGCATTTT
j_call: TRBJ2-1; clone_size: many; v_call: TRBV6-2/TRBV6-3; d_call: TRBD2; cdr3_aa: CASRRTSGSHNEQFF; cdr3_nt: TGTGCCAGCAGGAGGACTAGCGGGAGTCACAATGAGCAGTTCTTC
j_call: TRBJ2-7; clone_size: many; v_call: TRBV7-9; d_call: .; cdr3_aa: CASRNEGGYEQYF; cdr3_nt: TGTGCCAGCAGGAACGAAGGGGGCTACGAGCAGTACTTC
j_call: TRBJ1-2; clone_size: many; v_call: TRBV6-5; d_call: TRBD1; cdr3_aa: CASSRQGREGYTF; cdr3_nt: TGTGCCAGCAGTCGACAGGGTCGTGAGGGCTACACCTTC
j_call: TRBJ2-7; clone_size: many; v_call: TRBV6-5; d_call: .; cdr3_aa: CASSYGLGQYF; cdr3_nt: TGTGCCAGCAGTTACGGTCTTGGGCAGTACTTC
j_call: TRBJ2-3; clone_size: many; v_call: TRBV20-1; d_call: .; cdr3_aa: CSALSTDTQYF; cdr3_nt: TGCAGTGCTCTCAGCACAGATACGCAGTATTTT
j_call: TRBJ2-4; clone_size: many; v_call: TRBV20-1; d_call: .; cdr3_aa: CSARSVTGWDIQYF; cdr3_nt: TGCAGTGCTAGATCCGTTACAGGTTGGGACATTCAGTACTTC
j_call: TRBJ2-5; clone_size: many; v_call: TRBV30; d_call: .; cdr3_aa: CAWISQGWETQYF; cdr3_nt: TGTGCCTGGATCTCACAGGGTTGGGAGACCCAGTACTTC
j_call: TRBJ2-7; clone_size: many; v_call: TRBV5-1; d_call: TRBD2; cdr3_aa: CASSRRELVGEQYF; cdr3_nt: TGCGCCAGCAGTCGGCGGGAGCTGGTTGGCGAGCAGTACTTC
j_call: TRBJ1-1; clone_size: many; v_call: TRBV5-1; d_call: TRBD1; cdr3_aa: CASSLGQGLVNTEAFF; cdr3_nt: TGCGCCAGCAGCTTGGGACAGGGGCTGGTGAACACTGAAGCTTTCTTT
j_call: TRBJ2-1; clone_size: many; v_call: TRBV3-1; d_call: .; cdr3_aa: CASSPDPSSYNEQFF; cdr3_nt: TGTGCCAGCAGCCCCGATCCTAGCTCCTACAATGAGCAGTTCTTC
j_call: TRBJ2-1; clone_size: many; v_call: TRBV29-1; d_call: TRBD1; cdr3_aa: CSSGTASVEQFF; cdr3_nt: TGCAGCTCTGGGACAGCCTCAGTGGAGCAGTTCTTC
j_call: TRBJ1-5; clone_size: many; v_call: TRBV12-3/TRBV12-4; d_call: .; cdr3_aa: CASSPDRMQPQHF; cdr3_nt: TGTGCCAGCAGCCCCGACAGGATGCAGCCCCAGCATTTT
j_call: TRBJ2-2; clone_size: many; v_call: TRBV7-2; d_call: .; cdr3_aa: CASRKGTGSGELFF; cdr3_nt: TGTGCCAGCAGGAAAGGGACGGGTTCCGGGGAGCTGTTTTTT
j_call: TRBJ2-2; clone_size: many; v_call: TRBV11-2; d_call: .; cdr3_aa: CASRRGGANTGELFF; cdr3_nt: TGTGCCAGCCGAAGGGGGGGTGCGAACACCGGGGAGCTGTTTTTT
j_call: TRBJ2-3; clone_size: many; v_call: TRBV5-1; d_call: .; cdr3_aa: CASSLGGPGHTQYF; cdr3_nt: TGCGCCAGCAGCTTGGGTGGACCGGGGCATACGCAGTATTTT
j_call: TRBJ1-4; clone_size: many; v_call: TRBV5-5; d_call: .; cdr3_aa: CASTGERHLREKLFF; cdr3_nt: TGTGCCAGCACCGGGGAGAGACATTTACGAGAAAAACTGTTTTTT
j_call: TRBJ1-1; clone_size: many; v_call: TRBV3-1; d_call: TRBD1; cdr3_aa: CASRRGQGNTEAFF; cdr3_nt: TGTGCCAGCAGACGTGGACAGGGTAACACTGAAGCTTTCTTT
j_call: TRBJ2-7; clone_size: many; v_call: TRBV20-1; d_call: .; cdr3_aa: CSARKDNYEQYF; cdr3_nt: TGCAGTGCTAGAAAGGACAACTACGAGCAGTACTTC
j_call: TRBJ2-7; clone_size: .; v_call: TRBV5-1; d_call: .; cdr3_aa: CASSQARGERYEQYF; cdr3_nt: TGCGCCAGCAGCCAGGCAAGAGGGGAGCGTTACGAGCAGTACTTC
j_call: TRBJ2-2; clone_size: many; v_call: TRBV7-7; d_call: .; cdr3_aa: CASSARAVGELFF; cdr3_nt: TGTGCCAGCAGCGCAAGAGCGGTCGGGGAGCTGTTTTTT
j_call: TRBJ2-7; clone_size: .; v_call: TRBV29-1; d_call: .; cdr3_aa: CSVEQGGYEQYF; cdr3_nt: TGCAGCGTTGAACAGGGAGGTTACGAGCAGTACTTC
j_call: TRBJ1-5; clone_size: .; v_call: TRBV19; d_call: .; cdr3_aa: CASSNPLGSGNSNQPQHF; cdr3_nt: TGTGCCAGTAGTAACCCCCTGGGGTCGGGGAATAGCAATCAGCCCCAGCATTTT
j_call: TRBJ2-1; clone_size: many; v_call: TRBV7-2; d_call: .; cdr3_aa: CASSQVNQGIQFF; cdr3_nt: TGTGCCAGCAGCCAAGTTAACCAGGGGATTCAGTTCTTC